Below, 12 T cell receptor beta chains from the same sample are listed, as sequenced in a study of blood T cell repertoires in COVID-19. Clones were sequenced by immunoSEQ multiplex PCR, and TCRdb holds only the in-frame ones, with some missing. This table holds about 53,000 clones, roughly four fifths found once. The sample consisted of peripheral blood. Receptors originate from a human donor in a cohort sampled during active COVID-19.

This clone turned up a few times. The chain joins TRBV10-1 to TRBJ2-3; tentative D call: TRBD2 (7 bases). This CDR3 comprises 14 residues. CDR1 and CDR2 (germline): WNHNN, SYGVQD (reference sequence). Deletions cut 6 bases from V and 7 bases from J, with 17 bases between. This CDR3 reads CASSDGGPPNTQYF. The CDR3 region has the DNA TGCGCCAGCAGCGACGGGGGGCCCCCAAATACGCAGTATTTT.

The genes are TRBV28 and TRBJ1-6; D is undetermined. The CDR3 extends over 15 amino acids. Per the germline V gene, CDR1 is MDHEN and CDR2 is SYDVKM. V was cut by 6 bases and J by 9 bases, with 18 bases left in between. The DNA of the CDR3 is TGTGCCAGCAGCCCTATCGATAAACAGTTTTCACCCCTCCACTTT. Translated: CASSPIDKQFSPLHF.

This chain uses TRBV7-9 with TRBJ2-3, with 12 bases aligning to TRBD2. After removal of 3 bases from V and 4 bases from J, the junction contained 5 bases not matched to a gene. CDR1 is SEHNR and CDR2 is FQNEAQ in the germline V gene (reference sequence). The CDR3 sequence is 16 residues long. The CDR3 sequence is CASSLTSGGVSDTQYF. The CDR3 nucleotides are TGTGCCAGCAGCTTGACTAGCGGGGGAGTCTCAGATACGCAGTATTTT.

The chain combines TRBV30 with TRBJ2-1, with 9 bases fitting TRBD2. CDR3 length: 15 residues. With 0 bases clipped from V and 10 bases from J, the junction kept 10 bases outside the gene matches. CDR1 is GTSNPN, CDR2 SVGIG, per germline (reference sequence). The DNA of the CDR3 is TGTGCCTGGAGTGTAGGTAGCGGGAGCGCTAGGGAGCAGTTCTTC. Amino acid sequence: CAWSVGSGSAREQFF.

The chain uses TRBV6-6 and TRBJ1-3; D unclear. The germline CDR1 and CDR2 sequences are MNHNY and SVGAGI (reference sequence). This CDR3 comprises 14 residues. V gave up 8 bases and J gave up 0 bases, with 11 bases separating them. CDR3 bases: TGTGCCAGCCTCGCGCCCGTCTCTGGAAACACCATATATTTT. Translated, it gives CASLAPVSGNTIYF.

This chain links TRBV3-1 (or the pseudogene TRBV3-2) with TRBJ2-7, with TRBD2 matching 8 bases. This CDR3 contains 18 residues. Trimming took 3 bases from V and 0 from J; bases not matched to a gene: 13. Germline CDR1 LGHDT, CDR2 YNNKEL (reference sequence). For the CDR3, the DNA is TGTGCCAGCAGCCACGGTCTAGCGGGTATCTTTAGCTCCTACGAGCAGTACTTC. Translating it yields CASSHGLAGIFSSYEQYF.

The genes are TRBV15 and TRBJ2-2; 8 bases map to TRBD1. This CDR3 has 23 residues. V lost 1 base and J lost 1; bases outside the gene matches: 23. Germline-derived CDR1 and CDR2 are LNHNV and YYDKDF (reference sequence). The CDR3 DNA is TGTGCCACCAGCAGAGTAACAAACATTGTGGGGACAGGAGGTCCGGGGAACACCGGGGAGCTGTTTTTT. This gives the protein CATSRVTNIVGTGGPGNTGELFF.

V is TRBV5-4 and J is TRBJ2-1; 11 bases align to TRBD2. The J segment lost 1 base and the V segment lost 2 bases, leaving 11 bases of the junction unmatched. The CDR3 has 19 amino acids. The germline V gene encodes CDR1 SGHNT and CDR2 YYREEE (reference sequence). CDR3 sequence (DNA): TGTGCCAGCAGCTTTAGGGGGAGACTAGCGGGGTTATCCTACAATGAGCAGTTCTTC. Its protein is CASSFRGRLAGLSYNEQFF.

The CDR3 DNA follows: TGTGCCAGCAGCGTTTTGGGACAGGCCCGCTCCTACGAGCAGTACTTC. It is translated as CASSVLGQARSYEQYF. This chain joins TRBV6-6 and TRBJ2-7, with 8 positions matching TRBD1. J gave up 0 bases and V 6 bases, and 10 bases lay outside the gene matches. CDR1 is MNHNY, CDR2 SVGAGI, per germline (reference sequence). The length of the CDR3 is 16 residues.

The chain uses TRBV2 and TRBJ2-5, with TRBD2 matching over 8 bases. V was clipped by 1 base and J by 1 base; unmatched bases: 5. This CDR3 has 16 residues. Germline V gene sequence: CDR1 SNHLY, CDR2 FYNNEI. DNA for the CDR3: TGTGCCAGCAGTGAAGGTCCGGGGGGGGTCCAAGAGACCCAGTACTTC. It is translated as CASSEGPGGVQETQYF.

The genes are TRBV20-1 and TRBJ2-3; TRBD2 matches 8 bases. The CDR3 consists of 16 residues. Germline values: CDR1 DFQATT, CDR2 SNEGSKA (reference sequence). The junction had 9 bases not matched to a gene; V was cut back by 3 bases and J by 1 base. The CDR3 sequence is CSASMGSGAGTDTQYF. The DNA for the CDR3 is TGCAGTGCTAGTATGGGTAGCGGGGCTGGCACAGATACGCAGTATTTT.

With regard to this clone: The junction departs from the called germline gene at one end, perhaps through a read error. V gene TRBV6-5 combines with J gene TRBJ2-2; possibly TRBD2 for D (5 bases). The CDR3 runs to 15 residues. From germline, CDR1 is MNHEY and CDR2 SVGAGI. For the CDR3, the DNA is TGTGCCAGCAGTGACTCAGACGGGATCGGCGGGGAGCTGTTTTTT. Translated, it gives CASSDSDGIGGELFF.